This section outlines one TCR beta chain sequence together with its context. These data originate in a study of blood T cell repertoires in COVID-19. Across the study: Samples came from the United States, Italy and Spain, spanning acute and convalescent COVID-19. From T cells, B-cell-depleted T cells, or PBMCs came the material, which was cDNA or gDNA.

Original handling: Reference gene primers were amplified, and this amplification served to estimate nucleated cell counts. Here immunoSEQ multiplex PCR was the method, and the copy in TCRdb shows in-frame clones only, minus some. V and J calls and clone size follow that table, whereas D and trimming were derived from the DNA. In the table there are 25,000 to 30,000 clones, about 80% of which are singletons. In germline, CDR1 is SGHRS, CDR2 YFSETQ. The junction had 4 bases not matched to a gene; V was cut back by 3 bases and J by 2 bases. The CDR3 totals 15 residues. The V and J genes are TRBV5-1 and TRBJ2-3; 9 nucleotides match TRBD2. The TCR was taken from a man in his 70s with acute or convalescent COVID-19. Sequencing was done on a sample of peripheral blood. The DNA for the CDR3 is TGCGCCAGCAGCTCGCCTAGCGGGGACACAGATACGCAGTATTTT. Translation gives CASSSPSGDTDTQYF.